This T cell receptor beta chain was recovered during a study of T cells after yellow fever vaccination. Points from the study as a whole: Most clones from primary vaccination resurfaced after the booster (roughly 96% CD4, around 89% CD8). Highly abundant clonotypes carried over from the bulk population could end up in FACS-sorted repertoires as contaminants. Clonotypes appearing in both CD4 and CD8 compartments existed, and their share was small.

The V gene's germline CDR1 is PRHDT and CDR2 FYEKMQ (reference sequence). With 4 bases removed from V and 5 bases from J, the gap between germline ends came to 15 bases. The CDR3 covers 14 residues. In the case of this clonotype: Its matching antigen is unknown.

Template switching by 5'RACE produced TCR cDNA, adding a universal primer site and UMIs. TCRdb itself ran the 5' RACE reads through MiXCR, one entry per CDR3 protein. The sample has 360,000 or so distinct CDR3 sequences, 11% seen once. The clonotype originates from a man aged 18 to 29 who received the YFV17D yellow fever vaccine. Sequencing used PBMCs, obtained on the day of the first yellow fever vaccination. V and J are TRBV13 and TRBJ2-7, with D perhaps matching TRBD1 (8 bases). CDR3 in DNA: TGTGCCAGCAGCTCGGACAGGGAGGGGAACGAGCAGTACTTC. Its protein is CASSSDREGNEQYF.